This is a list of T cell receptor beta chains from one sample in a study of shared clonotypes between healthy human individuals. The assay was immunoSEQ multiplex PCR, and TCRdb's table has in-frame clones only and misses some. This sample yields some 1 million clones, of which about 77% are seen a single time; about 1.5% belongs to the top ten. Material for sequencing was memory CD4+ T cells sorted from blood. These receptors came from a man aged 18-30 years in good health. Each CDR3 is given with its conserved first and last residue. D genes are given only for firm matches. Rows may omit the clone size; those that give it use once, few, many or a size class.

TRBV29-1	.	TRBJ2-7	.	TGCAGCGTTGTTGCGATACGGGACGCCGGGTACGAGCAGTACTTC	CSVVAIRDAGYEQYF
TRBV5-6	.	TRBJ2-1	.	TGTGCCAGCAGCTCCTCGTCCCGTTGGATGGGTGAGCAGTTCTTC	CASSSSSRWMGEQFF
TRBV9	.	TRBJ2-7	TRBD1	TGTGCCAGCAGCGTCCGGGACAGCAGTGCCTACGAGCAGTACTTC	CASSVRDSSAYEQYF
TRBV2	.	TRBJ1-6	TRBD1	TGTGCCAGCGAAGAGAGACAGGGGAGTAATTCACCCCTCCACTTT	CASEERQGSNSPLHF
TRBV2	.	TRBJ1-1	.	TGTGCCAGCAGTGTGGTAGCGGTGAACACTGAAGCTTTCTTT	CASSVVAVNTEAFF
TRBV10-3	.	TRBJ1-3	.	TGTGCCATCAGTGACGGGGACACCATATATTTT	CAISDGDTIYF
TRBV21-1	.	TRBJ1-6	.	TGTGCCAGCAGCAATTTTGGGGAAGATTGCTCACCCCTCCACTTT	CASSNFGEDCSPLHF
TRBV5-1	once	TRBJ2-5	TRBD2	TGCGCCAGCAGCTTAGGAGGTACTAGCGGCGAGACCCAGTACTTC	CASSLGGTSGETQYF
TRBV7-2	.	TRBJ2-7	TRBD1	TGTGCCAGCAGCTTACCAGACAGGGGGCAGTACGAGCAGTACTTC	CASSLPDRGQYEQYF
TRBV2	.	TRBJ1-1	.	TGTGCCAGCAGTGAAAGTGGCCATGAAGCTTTCTTT	CASSESGHEAFF
TRBV5-1	.	TRBJ1-4	TRBD1	TGCGCCAGCAGCTTGGCCTCCCGACAGGGGGGGGAAAAACTGTTTTTT	CASSLASRQGGEKLFF
TRBV27	.	TRBJ2-2	.	TGTGCCAGCAGTTCCCGGACAGAAACCGGGGAGCTGTTTTTT	CASSSRTETGELFF